The 2 T cell receptor beta chains below come from one sample, sequenced in a study of blood T cell repertoires in COVID-19. Generated by immunoSEQ multiplex PCR, the TCRdb table keeps only in-frame clones and is missing some. The sample consists of some 190,000 clones, 80% of them appearing once. Input material: PBMCs or T cells enriched from blood (not recorded which). These receptors all come from a man in his sixties who had been exposed to COVID-19.

J is TRBJ1-5 and V is TRBV27, with 7 bases fitting TRBD1. The CDR3 spans 16 residues. Germline CDR1 is MNHEY and CDR2 is SMNVEV (reference sequence). The V gene end was trimmed by 4 bases and the J gene end by 0 bases; junction bases not matched to a gene: 6. The CDR3 region is CASSYLGQYSNQPQHF. CDR3 nucleotide sequence: TGTGCCAGCAGTTACCTGGGACAGTATAGCAATCAGCCCCAGCATTTT.

The rearrangement joins TRBV2 to TRBJ1-5; TRBD1 aligns across 8 bases. With 4 bases clipped from V and 0 bases from J, the junction kept 8 bases outside the gene matches. The CDR3 is 17 residues long. The germline gives CDR1 SNHLY, CDR2 FYNNEI. The CDR3 DNA sequence: TGTGCCAGCAGTGTCCACGGGACAGGTAATAGCAATCAGCCCCAGCATTTT. Its translation: CASSVHGTGNSNQPQHF.